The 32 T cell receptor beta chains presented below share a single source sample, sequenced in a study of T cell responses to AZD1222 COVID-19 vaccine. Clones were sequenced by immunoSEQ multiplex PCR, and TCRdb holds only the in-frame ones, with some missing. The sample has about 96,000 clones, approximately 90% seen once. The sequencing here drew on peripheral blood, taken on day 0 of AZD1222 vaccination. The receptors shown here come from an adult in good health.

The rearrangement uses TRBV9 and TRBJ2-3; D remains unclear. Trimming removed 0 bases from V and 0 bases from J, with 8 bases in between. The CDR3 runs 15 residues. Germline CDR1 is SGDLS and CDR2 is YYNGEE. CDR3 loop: CASSVDSGSTDTQYF. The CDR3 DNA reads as TGTGCCAGCAGCGTAGATTCCGGGAGCACAGATACGCAGTATTTT. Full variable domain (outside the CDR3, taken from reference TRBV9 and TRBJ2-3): DSGVTQTPKHLITATGQRVTLRCSPRSGDLSVYWYQQSLDQGLQFLIQYYNGEERAKGNILERFSAQQFPDLHSELNLSSLELGDSALYFCASSVDSGSTDTQYFGPGTRLTVL.

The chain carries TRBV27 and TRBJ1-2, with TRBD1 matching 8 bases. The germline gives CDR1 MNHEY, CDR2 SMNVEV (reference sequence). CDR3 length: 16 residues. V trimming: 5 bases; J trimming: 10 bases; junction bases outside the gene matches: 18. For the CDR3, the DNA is TGTGCCAGCAGTCGAGAAATTCGTAGAGGACAGGGTCTCTACACCTTC. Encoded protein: CASSREIRRGQGLYTF.

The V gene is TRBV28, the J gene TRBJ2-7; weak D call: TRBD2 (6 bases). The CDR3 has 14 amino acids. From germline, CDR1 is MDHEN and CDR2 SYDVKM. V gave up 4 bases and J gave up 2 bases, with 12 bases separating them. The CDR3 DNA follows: TGTGCCAGCAGTTCGGGAGACGGCCCCTACGAGCAGTACTTC. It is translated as CASSSGDGPYEQYF.

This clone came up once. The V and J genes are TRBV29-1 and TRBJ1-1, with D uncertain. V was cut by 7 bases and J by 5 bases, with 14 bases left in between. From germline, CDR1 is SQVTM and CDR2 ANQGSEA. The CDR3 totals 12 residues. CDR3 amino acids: CSGRTRRTEAFF. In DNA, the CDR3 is TGCAGCGGGAGGACTCGACGGACTGAAGCTTTCTTT.

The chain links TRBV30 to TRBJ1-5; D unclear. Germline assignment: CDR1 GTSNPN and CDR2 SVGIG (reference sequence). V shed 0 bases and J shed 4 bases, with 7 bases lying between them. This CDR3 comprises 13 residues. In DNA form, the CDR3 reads TGTGCCTGGAGTGTACACCGGAATCAGCCCCAGCATTTT. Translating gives CAWSVHRNQPQHF.

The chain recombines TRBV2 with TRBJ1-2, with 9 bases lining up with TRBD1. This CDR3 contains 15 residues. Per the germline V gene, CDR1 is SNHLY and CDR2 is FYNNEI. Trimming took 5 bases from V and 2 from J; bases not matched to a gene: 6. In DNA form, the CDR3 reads TGTGCCAGCAGTAAACGACAGGGGGGAAACTATGGCTACACCTTC. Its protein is CASSKRQGGNYGYTF.

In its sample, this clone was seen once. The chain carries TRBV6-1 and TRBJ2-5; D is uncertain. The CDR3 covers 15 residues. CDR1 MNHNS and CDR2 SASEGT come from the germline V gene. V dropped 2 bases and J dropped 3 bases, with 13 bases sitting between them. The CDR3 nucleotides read TGTGCCAGCAGTGAATTGGGGATTCTCAAAGAGACCCAGTACTTC. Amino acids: CASSELGILKETQYF.

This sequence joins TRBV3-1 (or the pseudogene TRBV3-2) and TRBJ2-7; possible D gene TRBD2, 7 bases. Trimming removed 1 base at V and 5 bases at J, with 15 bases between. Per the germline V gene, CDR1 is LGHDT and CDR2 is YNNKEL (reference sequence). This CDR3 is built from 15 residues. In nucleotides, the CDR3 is TGTGCCAGCAGCCAAGTTTTTCGGGGGGCAGACGAGCAGTACTTC. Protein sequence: CASSQVFRGADEQYF.

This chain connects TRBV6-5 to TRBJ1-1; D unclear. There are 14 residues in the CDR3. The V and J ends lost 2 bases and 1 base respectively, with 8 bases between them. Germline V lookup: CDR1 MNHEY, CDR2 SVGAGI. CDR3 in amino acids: CASSYGTPNTEAFF. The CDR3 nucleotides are TGTGCCAGCAGTTACGGAACACCGAACACTGAAGCTTTCTTT.

CDR3 bases: TGTGCCAGCTCAACGACAGGGGGTCCGGAGCCCCAGCATTTT. The encoded protein is CASSTTGGPEPQHF. This rearrangement joins TRBV18 to TRBJ1-5, with 9 bases fitting TRBD1. CDR1 is KGHSH, CDR2 LQKENI, per germline. After removal of 5 bases from V and 8 bases from J, the junction contained 7 bases not matched to a gene. This CDR3 has 14 residues.

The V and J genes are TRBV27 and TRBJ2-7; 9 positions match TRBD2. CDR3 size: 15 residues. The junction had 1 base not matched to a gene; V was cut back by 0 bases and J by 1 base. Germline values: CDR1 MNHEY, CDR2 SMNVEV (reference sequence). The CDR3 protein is CASSLSLAGSYEQYF. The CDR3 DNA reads TGTGCCAGCAGTTTATCTCTAGCGGGATCCTACGAGCAGTACTTC.

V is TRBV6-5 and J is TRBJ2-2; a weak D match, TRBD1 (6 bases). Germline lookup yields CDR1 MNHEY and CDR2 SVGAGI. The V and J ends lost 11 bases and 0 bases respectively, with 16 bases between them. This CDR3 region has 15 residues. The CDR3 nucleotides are TGTGCCGGAAGACAGGAAAGCGCGAACACCGGGGAGCTGTTTTTT. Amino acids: CAGRQESANTGELFF.

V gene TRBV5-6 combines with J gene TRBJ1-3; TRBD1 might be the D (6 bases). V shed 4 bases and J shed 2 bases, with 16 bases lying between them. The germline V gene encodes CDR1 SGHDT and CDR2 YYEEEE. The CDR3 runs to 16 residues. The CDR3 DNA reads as TGTGCCAGCAGCCCGAGGAGGGGGGCTACTGGAAACACCATATATTTT. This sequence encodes CASSPRRGATGNTIYF.

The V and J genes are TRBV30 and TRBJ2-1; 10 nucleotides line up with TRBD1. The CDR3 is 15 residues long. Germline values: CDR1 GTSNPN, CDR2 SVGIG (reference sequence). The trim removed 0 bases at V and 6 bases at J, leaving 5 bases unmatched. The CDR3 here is CAWSVRDRGGNEQFF. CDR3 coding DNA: TGTGCCTGGAGTGTACGGGACAGGGGTGGCAATGAGCAGTTCTTC. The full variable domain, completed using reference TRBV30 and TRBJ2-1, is SQTIHQWPATLVQPVGSPLSLECTVEGTSNPNLYWYRQAAGRGLQLLFYSVGIGQISSEVPQNLSASRPQDRQFILSSKKLLLSDSGFYLCAWSVRDRGGNEQFFGPGTRLTVL.

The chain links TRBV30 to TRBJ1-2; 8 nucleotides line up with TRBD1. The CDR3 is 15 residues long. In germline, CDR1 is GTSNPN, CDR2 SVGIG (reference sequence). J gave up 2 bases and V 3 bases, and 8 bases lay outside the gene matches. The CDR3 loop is CAWSEDRVINYGYTF. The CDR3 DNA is TGTGCCTGGAGCGAGGACAGGGTAATCAACTATGGCTACACCTTC.

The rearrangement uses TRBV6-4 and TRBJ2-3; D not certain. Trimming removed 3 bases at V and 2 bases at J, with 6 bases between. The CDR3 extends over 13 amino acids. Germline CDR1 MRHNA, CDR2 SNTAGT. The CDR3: CASSEGPTDTQYF. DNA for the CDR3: TGTGCCAGCAGTGAAGGTCCCACAGATACGCAGTATTTT.

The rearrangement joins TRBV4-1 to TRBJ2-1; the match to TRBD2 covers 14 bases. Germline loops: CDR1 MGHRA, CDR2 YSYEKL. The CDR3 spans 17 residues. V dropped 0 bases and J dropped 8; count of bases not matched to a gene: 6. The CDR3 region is CASSQEGGLAGGDEQFF. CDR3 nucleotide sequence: TGCGCCAGCAGCCAAGAAGGAGGACTAGCGGGAGGTGATGAGCAGTTCTTC.

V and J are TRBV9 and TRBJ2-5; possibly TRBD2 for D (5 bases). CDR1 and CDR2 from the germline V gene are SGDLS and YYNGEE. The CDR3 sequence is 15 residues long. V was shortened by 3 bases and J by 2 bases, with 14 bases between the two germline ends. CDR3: CASSADGGTQETQYF. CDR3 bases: TGTGCCAGCAGCGCGGACGGAGGCACTCAAGAGACCCAGTACTTC.

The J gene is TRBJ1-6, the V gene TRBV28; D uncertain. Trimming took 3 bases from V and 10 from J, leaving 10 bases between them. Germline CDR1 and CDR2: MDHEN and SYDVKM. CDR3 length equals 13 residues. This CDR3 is CASSFPPESPLHF. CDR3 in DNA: TGTGCCAGCAGTTTCCCCCCCGAGTCACCCCTCCACTTT.

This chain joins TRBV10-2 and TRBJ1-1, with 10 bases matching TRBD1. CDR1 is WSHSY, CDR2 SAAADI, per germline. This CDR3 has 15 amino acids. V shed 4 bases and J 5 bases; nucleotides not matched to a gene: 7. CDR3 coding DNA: TGCGCCAGCAGTGGGGGACAGGGGTGGGGGACTGAAGCTTTCTTT. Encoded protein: CASSGGQGWGTEAFF.

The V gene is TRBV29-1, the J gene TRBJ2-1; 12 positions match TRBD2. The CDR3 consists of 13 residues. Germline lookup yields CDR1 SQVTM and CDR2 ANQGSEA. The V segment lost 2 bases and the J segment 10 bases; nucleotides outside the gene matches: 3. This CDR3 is CSVELGLAGEQFF. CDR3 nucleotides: TGCAGCGTTGAACTCGGACTAGCGGGAGAGCAGTTCTTC.

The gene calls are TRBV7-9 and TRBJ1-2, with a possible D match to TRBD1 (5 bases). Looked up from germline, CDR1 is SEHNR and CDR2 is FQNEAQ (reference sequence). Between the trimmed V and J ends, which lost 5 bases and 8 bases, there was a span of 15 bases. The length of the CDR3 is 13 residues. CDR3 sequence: CASSQIGGSGYTF. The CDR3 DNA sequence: TGTGCCAGCAGCCAAATCGGGGGTAGCGGCTACACCTTC.

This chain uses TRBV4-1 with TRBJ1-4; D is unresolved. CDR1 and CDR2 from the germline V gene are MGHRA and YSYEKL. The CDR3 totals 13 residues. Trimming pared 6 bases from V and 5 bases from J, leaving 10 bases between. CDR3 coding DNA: TGCGCCAGCAGAAGGGTGGGAAATGAAAAACTGTTTTTT. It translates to CASRRVGNEKLFF.

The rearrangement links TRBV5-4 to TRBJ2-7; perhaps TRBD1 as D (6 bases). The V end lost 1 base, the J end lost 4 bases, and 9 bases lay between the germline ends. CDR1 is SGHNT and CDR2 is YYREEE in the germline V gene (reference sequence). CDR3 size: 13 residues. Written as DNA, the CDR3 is TGTGCCAGCAGCTTGCCAGGGGCATACGAGCAGTACTTC. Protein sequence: CASSLPGAYEQYF.

The CDR3, as DNA: TGTGCCAGCAGCTTGGTAACAGCGAACACTGAAGCTTTCTTT. Its protein product is CASSLVTANTEAFF. This chain joins TRBV5-6 and TRBJ1-1; D unclear. Germline V gene lookup returns CDR1 SGHDT and CDR2 YYEEEE. The V end lost 0 bases, the J end lost 1 base, and 7 bases lay between the germline ends. The CDR3 is 14 amino acids.

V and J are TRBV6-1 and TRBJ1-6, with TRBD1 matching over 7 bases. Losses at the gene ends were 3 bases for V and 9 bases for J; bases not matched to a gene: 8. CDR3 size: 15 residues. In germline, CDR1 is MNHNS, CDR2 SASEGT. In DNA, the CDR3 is TGTGCCAGCAGTGAGGGCAGGGGGGCCACTTCACCCCTCCACTTT. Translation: CASSEGRGATSPLHF.

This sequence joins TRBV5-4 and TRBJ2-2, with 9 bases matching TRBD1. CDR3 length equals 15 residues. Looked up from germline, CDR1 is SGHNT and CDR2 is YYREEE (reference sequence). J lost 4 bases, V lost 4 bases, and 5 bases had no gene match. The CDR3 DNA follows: TGTGCCAGCAGCCAACAGGGGGCAGGCACCGGGGAGCTGTTTTTT. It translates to CASSQQGAGTGELFF. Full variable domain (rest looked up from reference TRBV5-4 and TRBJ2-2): ETGVTQSPTHLIKTRGQQVTLRCSSQSGHNTVSWYQQALGQGPQFIFQYYREEENGRGNFPPRFSGLQFPNYSSELNVNALELDDSALYLCASSQQGAGTGELFFGEGSRLTVL.

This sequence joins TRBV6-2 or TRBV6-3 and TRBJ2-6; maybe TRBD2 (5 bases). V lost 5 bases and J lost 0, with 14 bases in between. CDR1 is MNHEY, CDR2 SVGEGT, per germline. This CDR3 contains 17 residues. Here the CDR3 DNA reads TGTGCCAGCAGTGACCCACGGAGGAGCTCTGGGGCCAACGTCCTGACTTTC. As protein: CASSDPRRSSGANVLTF.

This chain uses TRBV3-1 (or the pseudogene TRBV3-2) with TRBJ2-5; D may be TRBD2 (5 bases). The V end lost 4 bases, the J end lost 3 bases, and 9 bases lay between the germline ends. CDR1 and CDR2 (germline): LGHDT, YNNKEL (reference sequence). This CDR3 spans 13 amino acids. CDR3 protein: CASSRGLEETQYF. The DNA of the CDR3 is TGTGCCAGCAGCCGTGGACTGGAAGAGACCCAGTACTTC.

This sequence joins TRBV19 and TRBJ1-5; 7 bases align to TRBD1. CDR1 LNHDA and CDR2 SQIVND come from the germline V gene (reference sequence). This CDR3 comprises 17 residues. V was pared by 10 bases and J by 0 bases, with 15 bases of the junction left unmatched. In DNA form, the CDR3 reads TGTGCCACCCGGGACAGAGGGGAGACTTATAGCAATCAGCCCCAGCATTTT. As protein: CATRDRGETYSNQPQHF.

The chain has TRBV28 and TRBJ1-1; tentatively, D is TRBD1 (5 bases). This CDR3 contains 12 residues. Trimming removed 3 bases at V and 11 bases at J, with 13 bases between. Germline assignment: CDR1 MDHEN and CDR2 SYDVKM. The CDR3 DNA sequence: TGTGCCAGCAGTTTTAGAAGGGAGGGGGCTTTCTTT. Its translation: CASSFRREGAFF.

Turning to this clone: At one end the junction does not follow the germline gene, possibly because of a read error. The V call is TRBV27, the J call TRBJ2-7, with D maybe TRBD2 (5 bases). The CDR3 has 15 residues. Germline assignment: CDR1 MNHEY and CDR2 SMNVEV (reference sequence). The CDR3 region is CASSLGMPEVVGPVF. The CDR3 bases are TGTGCCAGCAGTTTAGGGATGCCGGAGGTGGTAGGGCCCGTCTTC.